This T cell receptor (beta chain) was sequenced for a study of naive CD8 T cells in extremely preterm neonates (dated by TCRdb to about 2017). For the wider study: TCRbeta CDR3 repertoires of sorted naive CD8+ T cells were compared across four age groups: extremely preterm neonates, term neonates, young children and adults.

Preterm samples were obtained from a handful of extremely preterm deliveries at about 23-27 weeks of gestation. The study left out pregnancies involving fetal demise, active maternal HSV infection or known maternal HIV infection. A FACSAria III cell sorter was used to sort live, Annexin V-negative naive CD8+ T cells (CD3+CD8+CD45RA+CCR7+). Each sample yielded between roughly 18,000 and 100,000 sorted naive CD8+ T cells. Preassembled standardized sampling kits were used to collect mixed venous-arterial cord blood. Cord blood was held at room temperature, and processing was completed within 4 hours of collection. Ficoll-Paque density gradient centrifugation was used to isolate mononuclear cells from diluted blood. Before sorting, mononuclear cells were cryopreserved in approximately 10% DMSO with around 90% FBS and kept in long-term storage at -150 degrees C. Annexin V and antibodies against CD3, CD8, CCR7 and CD45RA were used to stain the thawed cells. The DNeasy Blood and Tissue Kit was used to extract genomic DNA from sorted cell pellets that had been snap-frozen.

TCRbeta CDR3 regions were amplified from genomic DNA by a two-step, bias-controlled multiplex PCR. The multiplex PCR included primers specific for each TRBV and TRBJ gene segment. The immunoSEQ Assay was used to generate TCRbeta repertoire data. In the paper's pipeline: A relative-frequency ratio and a modified nearest-neighbor algorithm were applied to filter and cluster reads so that closely related sequences were merged. The V, D and J gene assignments for CDR3 sequences were based on IMGT annotation. Template counts were quantified against synthetic TCR CDR3 analog sequences and normalized for PCR amplification bias. Analyses were restricted to unique productive sequences, meaning in-frame CDR3 sequences without stop codons. The immunoSEQ Analyzer software was used to compute clonality, defined as 1 minus Pielou's evenness, and iChao1 richness. Statistical testing was performed in JMP, using Student's t-test or a non-parametric test depending on Shapiro-Wilk normality results. TCRdb took this table from immuneACCESS and kept in-frame rearrangements with V and J called. Such tables lack part of the clones; where checked against another copy, unresolved V genes explain under half of the gap, and the rest is unexplained. V and J calls and clone size are given by that table; D and trimming were obtained from the DNA. The sample profile shows tens of thousands of clones; approximately 90% of them were found once. The top ten clonotypes cover 0.75% to 0.95% of the sample.

The full study reports these points: Preterm CDR3s were shorter, with fewer N additions and less junctional trimming, and were closer to germline than those of older groups. Preterm neonates showed significantly lower iChao1 richness than every other age group (p < 0.05) along with an even clone distribution, indicating a less rich repertoire. To track T cell development within individuals, the authors urged prospective longitudinal studies of preterm and term neonates. As limitations, the authors pointed to a small sample size and variable productive template counts among preterm samples. The proportion of shared CDR3 nucleotide sequences was higher in preterm neonates (2.7%) than in term neonates (0.4%), young children (around 0.03%) and adults (about 0.01%).

This clone was seen more than once but under ten times. This clone's antigen is unknown. The input lacks base qualities; no much larger clone sits a single base away. Other DNA sequences within the sample encode an identical CDR3. From the germline V gene (reference sequence), CDR1 is MNHEY and CDR2 is SMNVEV. The junction carries 3 bases between V and J, which are trimmed by 2 bases and 5 bases respectively. The cysteine opens and the phenylalanine closes a CDR3 of 11 amino acids. CDR3 DNA only is kept here, 33 bases in frame from base 1. Recombination connected TRBV27 to TRBJ2-5, with the D gene uncertain. The clonotype originates from a boy who was born preterm. The source material was naive CD8+ T cells from cord blood. The CDR3 here reads CASSLGETQYF. The DNA sequence is TGTGCCAGCAGTTTAGGGGAGACCCAGTACTTC.